This T cell receptor beta chain was observed in a study of T cells in Graves' hyperthyroidism and ophthalmopathy. Study in general: At initial diagnosis, before any treatment had begun, peripheral blood was obtained. Study findings and constraints: Appearing also in blood were most of the thyroid clonotypes expanded above 0.001.

Using RNA transcripts as the source, TCR beta CDR3 regions were amplified. The HTBI set primed first-round TCR CDR3 RT-PCR. TCRdb used MiXCR to reprocess the multiplex PCR reads, holding one entry per CDR3 protein. This sample has 300,000 to 450,000 distinct CDR3 sequences, with approximately 14% found just once. Deletions cut 5 bases from V and 8 bases from J, with 36 bases between. The CDR3 covers 21 residues. Germline CDR1 reads SEHNR; CDR2 reads FQNEAQ (reference sequence). This clonotype was seen many times. Its antigen is undetermined. This sample holds PBMCs from less than 11 ml fresh peripheral blood.

The rearrangement uses TRBV7-9 and TRBJ1-4; D may be TRBD1 (5 bases). This clonotype originated in a woman between 18 and 29 years old with Graves' hyperthyroidism that later progressed to Graves' ophthalmopathy. The source material was blood. The DNA of the CDR3 is TGTGCCAGCAGCGTCTCATTCGGGCAGGGACCAATCTACTCGAATGGGGAAAAACTGTTTTTT. As protein: CASSVSFGQGPIYSNGEKLFF.